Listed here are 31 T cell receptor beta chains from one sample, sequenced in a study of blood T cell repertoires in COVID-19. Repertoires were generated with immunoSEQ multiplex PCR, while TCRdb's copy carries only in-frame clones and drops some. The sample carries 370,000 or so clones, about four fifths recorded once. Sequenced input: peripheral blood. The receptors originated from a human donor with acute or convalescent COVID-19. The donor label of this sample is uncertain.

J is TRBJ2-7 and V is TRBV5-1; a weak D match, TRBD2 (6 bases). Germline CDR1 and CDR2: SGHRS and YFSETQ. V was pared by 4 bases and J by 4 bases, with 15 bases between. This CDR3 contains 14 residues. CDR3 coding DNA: TGCGCCAGCAGCACCACGGGACTGACTTACGAGCAGTACTTC. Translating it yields CASSTTGLTYEQYF.

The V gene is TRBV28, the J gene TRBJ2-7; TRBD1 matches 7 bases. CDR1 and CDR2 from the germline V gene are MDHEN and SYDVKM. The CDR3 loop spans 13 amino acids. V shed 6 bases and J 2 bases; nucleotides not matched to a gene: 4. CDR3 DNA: TGTGCCAGCAGAGGGACAGTAGCCTACGAGCAGTACTTC. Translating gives CASRGTVAYEQYF. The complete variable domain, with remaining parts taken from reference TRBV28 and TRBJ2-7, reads DVKVTQSSRYLVKRTGEKVFLECVQDMDHENMFWYRQDPGLGLRLIYFSYDVKMKEKGDIPEGYSVSREKKERFSLILESASTNQTSMYLCASRGTVAYEQYFGPGTRLTVT.

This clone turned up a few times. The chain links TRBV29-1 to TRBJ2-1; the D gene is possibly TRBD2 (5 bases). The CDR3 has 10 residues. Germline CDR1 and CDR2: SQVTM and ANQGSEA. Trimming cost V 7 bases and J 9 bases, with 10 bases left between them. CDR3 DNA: TGCAGCGCTCTAGAGGGTGAGCAGTTCTTC. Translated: CSALEGEQFF.

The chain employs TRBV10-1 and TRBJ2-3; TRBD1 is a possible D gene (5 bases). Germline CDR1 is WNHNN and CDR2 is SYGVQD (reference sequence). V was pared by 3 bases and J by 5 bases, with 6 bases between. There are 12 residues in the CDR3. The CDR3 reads CASSDTGDTQYF. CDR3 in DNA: TGCGCCAGCAGTGATACAGGAGATACGCAGTATTTT.

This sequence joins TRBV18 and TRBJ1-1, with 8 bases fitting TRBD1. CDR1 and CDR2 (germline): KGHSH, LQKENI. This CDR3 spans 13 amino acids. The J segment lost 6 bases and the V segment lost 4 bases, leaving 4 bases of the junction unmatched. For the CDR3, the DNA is TGTGCCAGCTCACTAGCAGGGGGCCCTGAAGCTTTCTTT. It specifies CASSLAGGPEAFF.

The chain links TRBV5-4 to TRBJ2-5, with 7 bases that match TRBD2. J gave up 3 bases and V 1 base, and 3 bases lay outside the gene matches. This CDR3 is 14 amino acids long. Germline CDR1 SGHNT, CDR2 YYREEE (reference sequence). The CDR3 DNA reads TGTGCCAGCAGCTTGCTAGCGGCAGAAGAGACCCAGTACTTC. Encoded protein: CASSLLAAEETQYF.

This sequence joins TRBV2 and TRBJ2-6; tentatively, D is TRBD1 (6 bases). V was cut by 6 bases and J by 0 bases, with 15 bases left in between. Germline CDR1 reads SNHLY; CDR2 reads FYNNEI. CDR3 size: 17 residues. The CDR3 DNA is TGTGCCAGCAGAACAGGGTGGTGGGACTCTGGGGCCAACGTCCTGACTTTC. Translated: CASRTGWWDSGANVLTF.

The CDR3 coding sequence is TGCGCCAGCAGCTTGGGCCAGATGGTCTCTGGGGCCAACGTCCTGACTTTC. As protein: CASSLGQMVSGANVLTF. The rearrangement uses TRBV5-1 and TRBJ2-6, with no clear D. Germline V lookup: CDR1 SGHRS, CDR2 YFSETQ. V was cut by 0 bases and J by 0 bases, with 10 bases left in between. The CDR3 consists of 17 residues.

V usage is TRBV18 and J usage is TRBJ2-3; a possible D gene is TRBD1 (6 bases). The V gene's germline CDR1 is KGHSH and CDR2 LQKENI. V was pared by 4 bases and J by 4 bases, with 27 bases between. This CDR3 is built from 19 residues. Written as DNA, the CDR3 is TGTGCCAGCTCACAAAACATCGGGACAAGGATGACGACCTCAGATACGCAGTATTTT. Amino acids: CASSQNIGTRMTTSDTQYF.

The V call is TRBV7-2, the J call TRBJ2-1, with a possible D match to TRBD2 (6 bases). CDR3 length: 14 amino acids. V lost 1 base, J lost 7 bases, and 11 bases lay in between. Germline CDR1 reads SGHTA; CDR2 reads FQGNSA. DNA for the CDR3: TGTGCCAGCAGCTTAGGGACTATAGGTAATGAGCAGTTCTTC. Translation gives CASSLGTIGNEQFF.

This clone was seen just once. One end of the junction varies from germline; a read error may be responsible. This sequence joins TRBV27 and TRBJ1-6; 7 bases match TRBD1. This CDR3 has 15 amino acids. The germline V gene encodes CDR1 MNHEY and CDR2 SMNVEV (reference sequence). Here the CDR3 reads CASSLFGDSRSPLHF. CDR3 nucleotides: TGTGCCAGCAGCTTATTTGGGGACAGCAGATCACCCCTCCACTTT.

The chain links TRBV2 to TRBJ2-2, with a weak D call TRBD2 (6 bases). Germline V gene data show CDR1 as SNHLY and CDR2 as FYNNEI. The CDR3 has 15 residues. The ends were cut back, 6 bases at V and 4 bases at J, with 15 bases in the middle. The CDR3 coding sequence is TGTGCCAGCAGCTACCTGGGACTCCCCACCGGGGAGCTGTTTTTT. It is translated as CASSYLGLPTGELFF.

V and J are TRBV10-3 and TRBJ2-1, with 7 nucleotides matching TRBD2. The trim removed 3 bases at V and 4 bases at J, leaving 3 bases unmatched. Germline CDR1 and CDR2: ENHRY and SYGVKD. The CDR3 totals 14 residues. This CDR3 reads CAISDPSGYNEQFF. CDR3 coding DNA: TGTGCCATCAGTGACCCTAGCGGATACAATGAGCAGTTCTTC.

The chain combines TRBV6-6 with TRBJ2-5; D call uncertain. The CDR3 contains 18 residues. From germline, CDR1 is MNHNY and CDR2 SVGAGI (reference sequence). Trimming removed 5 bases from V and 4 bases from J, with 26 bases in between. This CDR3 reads CASSPDPRRPFSGETQYF. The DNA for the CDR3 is TGTGCCAGCAGTCCCGATCCACGTAGACCGTTCTCGGGAGAGACCCAGTACTTC.

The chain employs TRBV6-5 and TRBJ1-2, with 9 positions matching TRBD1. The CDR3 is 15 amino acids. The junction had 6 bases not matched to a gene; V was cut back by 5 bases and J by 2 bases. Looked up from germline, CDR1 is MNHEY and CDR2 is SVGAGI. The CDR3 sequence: CASSPDRGENYGYTF. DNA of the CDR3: TGTGCCAGCAGTCCCGACAGGGGGGAAAACTATGGCTACACCTTC.

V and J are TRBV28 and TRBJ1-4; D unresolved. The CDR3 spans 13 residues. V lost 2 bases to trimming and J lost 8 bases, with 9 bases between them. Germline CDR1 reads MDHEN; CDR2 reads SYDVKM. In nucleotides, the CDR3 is TGTGCCAGCAGTTTAGCAGGAAGGGAAAAACTGTTTTTT. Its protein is CASSLAGREKLFF.

CDR3 loop: CASSGERGGLDTQYF. CDR3 nucleotide sequence: TGTGCCAGCAGCGGGGAGCGGGGGGGCCTAGATACGCAGTATTTT. The chain combines TRBV21-1 with TRBJ2-3; the DNA was not used to check the table's D call, TRBD2. TRBV21-1 is tagged as a pseudogene. This CDR3 comprises 15 residues.

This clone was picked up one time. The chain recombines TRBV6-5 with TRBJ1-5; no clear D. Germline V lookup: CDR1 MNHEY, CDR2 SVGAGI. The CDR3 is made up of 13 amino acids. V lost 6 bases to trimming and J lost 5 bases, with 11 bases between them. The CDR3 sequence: CASSSLGDQPQHF. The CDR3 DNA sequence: TGTGCCAGCAGCTCTTTGGGCGATCAGCCCCAGCATTTT.

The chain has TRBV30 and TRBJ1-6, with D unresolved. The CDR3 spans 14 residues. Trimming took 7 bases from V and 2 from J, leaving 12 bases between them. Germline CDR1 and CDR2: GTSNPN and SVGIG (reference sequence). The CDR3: CAYRTGAYNSPLHF. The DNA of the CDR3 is TGTGCCTATCGAACCGGGGCCTATAATTCACCCCTCCACTTT.

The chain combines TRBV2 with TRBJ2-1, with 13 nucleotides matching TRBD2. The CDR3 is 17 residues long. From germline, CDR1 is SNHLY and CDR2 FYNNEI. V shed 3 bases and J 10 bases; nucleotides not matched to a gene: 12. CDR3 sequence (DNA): TGTGCCAGCAGTGACCCACTAGCGGGAGGGGCATCGGACGAGCAGTTCTTC. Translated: CASSDPLAGGASDEQFF.

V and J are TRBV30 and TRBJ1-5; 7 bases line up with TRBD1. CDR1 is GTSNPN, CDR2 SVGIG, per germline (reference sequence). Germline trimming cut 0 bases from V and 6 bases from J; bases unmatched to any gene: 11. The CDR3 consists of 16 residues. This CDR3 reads CAWSVRGRGGSQPQHF. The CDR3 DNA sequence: TGTGCCTGGAGTGTAAGGGGGCGAGGAGGGAGTCAGCCCCAGCATTTT.

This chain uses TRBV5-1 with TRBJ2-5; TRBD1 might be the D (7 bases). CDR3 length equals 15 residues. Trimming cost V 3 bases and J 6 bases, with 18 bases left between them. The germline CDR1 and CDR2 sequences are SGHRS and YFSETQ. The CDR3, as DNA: TGCGCCAGCAGCTCTGGTGGAGGGGGCGAAAAGACCCAGTACTTC. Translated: CASSSGGGGEKTQYF. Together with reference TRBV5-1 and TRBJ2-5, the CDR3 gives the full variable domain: KAGVTQTPRYLIKTRGQQVTLSCSPISGHRSVSWYQQTPGQGLQFLFEYFSETQRNKGNFPGRFSGRQFSNSRSEMNVSTLELGDSALYLCASSSGGGGEKTQYFGPGTRLLVL.

As DNA, the CDR3 is TGTGCCAGCAGCTTGGCCGGGACAGGGTATGAAAAACTGTTTTTT. Amino acid sequence: CASSLAGTGYEKLFF. This chain uses TRBV5-5 with TRBJ1-4; 9 bases match TRBD1. Germline lookup yields CDR1 SGHKS and CDR2 YYEKEE (reference sequence). The CDR3 consists of 15 residues. With 0 bases clipped from V and 6 bases from J, the junction kept 3 bases outside the gene matches. Using reference TRBV5-5 and TRBJ1-4 for the parts outside the CDR3, the full variable domain is DAGVTQSPTHLIKTRGQQVTLRCSPISGHKSVSWYQQVLGQGPQFIFQYYEKEERGRGNFPDRFSARQFPNYSSELNVNALLLGDSALYLCASSLAGTGYEKLFFGSGTQLSVL.

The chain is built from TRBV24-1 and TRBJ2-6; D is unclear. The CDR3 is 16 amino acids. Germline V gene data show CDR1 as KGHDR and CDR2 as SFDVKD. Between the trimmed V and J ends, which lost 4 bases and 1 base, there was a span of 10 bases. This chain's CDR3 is CATSENTESGANVLTF. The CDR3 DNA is TGTGCCACCAGTGAGAACACAGAATCTGGGGCCAACGTCCTGACTTTC.

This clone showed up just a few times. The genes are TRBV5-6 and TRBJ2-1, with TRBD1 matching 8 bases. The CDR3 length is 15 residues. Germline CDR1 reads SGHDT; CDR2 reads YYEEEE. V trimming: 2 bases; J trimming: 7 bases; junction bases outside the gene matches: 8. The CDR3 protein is CASSFGTGTRNEQFF. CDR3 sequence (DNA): TGTGCCAGCAGCTTTGGGACAGGTACCCGAAATGAGCAGTTCTTC.

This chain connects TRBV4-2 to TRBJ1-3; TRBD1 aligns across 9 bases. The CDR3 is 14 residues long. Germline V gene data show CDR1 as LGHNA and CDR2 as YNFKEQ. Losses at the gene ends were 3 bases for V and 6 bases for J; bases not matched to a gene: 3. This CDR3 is CASSQRTGENTIYF. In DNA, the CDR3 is TGTGCCAGCAGCCAGAGGACAGGGGAAAACACCATATATTTT.

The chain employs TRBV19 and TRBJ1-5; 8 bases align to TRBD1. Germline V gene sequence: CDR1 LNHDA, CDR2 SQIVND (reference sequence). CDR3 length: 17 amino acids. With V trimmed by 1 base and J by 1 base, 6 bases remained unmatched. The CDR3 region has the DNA TGTGCCAGTAGTATAGGGACAGGGCGGTGGAGCAATCAGCCCCAGCATTTT. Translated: CASSIGTGRWSNQPQHF.

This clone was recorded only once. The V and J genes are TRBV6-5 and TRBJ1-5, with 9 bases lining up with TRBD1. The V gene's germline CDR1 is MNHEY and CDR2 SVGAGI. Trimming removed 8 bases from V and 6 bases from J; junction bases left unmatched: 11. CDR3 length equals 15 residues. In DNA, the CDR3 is TGTGCCAGCGGAAAGACTACAGGGGGCGGTCAGCCCCAGCATTTT. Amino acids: CASGKTTGGGQPQHF.

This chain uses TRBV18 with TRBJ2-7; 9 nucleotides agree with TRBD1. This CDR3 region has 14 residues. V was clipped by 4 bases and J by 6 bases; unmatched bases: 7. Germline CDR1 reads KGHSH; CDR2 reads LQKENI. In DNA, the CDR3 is TGTGCCAGCTCACGAGGGGACAGGGTCGCCGAGCAGTACTTC. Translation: CASSRGDRVAEQYF.

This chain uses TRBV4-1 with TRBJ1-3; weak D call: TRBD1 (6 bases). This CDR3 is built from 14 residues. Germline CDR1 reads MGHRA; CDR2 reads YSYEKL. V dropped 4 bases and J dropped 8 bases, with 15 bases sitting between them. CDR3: CASSRDISVHTIYF. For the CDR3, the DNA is TGCGCCAGCAGCCGGGACATTTCGGTGCACACCATATATTTT.

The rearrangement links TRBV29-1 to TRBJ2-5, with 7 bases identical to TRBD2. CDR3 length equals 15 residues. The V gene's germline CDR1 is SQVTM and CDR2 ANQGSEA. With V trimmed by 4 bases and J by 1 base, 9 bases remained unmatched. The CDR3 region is CSVGFGRGSQETQYF. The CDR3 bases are TGCAGCGTTGGTTTCGGGCGGGGGTCCCAAGAGACCCAGTACTTC.